A single sample is the source of the 19 T cell receptor beta chains below, sequenced in a study of shared clonotypes between healthy human individuals. Cells designated naive CD8 were CD45RO-negative and were positively selected for CCR7, with terminally differentiated effector memory CD45RA+ cells excluded. Profiled with immunoSEQ multiplex PCR; TCRdb holds only in-frame clones, not every one. The table has nearly 600,000 clones, around 95% seen once; the top ten hold about 0.11%. Specimen: naive CD8+ T cells sorted from blood. All receptors come from a woman between 25 and 40 years old in good health.

The chain carries TRBV23-1 and TRBJ2-1, with D possibly matching TRBD1 (5 bases). TRBV23-1 has ORF status, its function being uncertain. V lost 1 base and J 1 base, leaving 14 bases between the germline ends. There are 17 residues in the CDR3. This CDR3 reads CASSQCLRGGSYNEQFF. In DNA, the CDR3 is TGCGCCAGCAGTCAATGTCTAAGGGGTGGATCCTACAATGAGCAGTTCTTC.

The J gene is TRBJ2-5, the V gene TRBV2; 7 bases line up with TRBD2. V shed 1 base, J shed 11 bases, and the junction held 7 bases outside the gene matches. The CDR3 is 13 residues long. CDR1 is SNHLY, CDR2 FYNNEI, per germline. The DNA for the CDR3 is TGTGCCAGCAGTGAAGGATTCGGGGGAGGGCAGTACTTC. Its protein product is CASSEGFGGGQYF.

V gene TRBV6-5 combines with J gene TRBJ2-7; TRBD2 matches at 14 bases. Germline CDR1 MNHEY, CDR2 SVGAGI. V gave up 5 bases and J gave up 7 bases; unmatched junction bases: 7. This CDR3 spans 15 amino acids. In nucleotides, the CDR3 is TGTGCCAGCAGTCCGGGGACTAGCGGGAGTGGGGAGCAGTACTTC. It yields the protein CASSPGTSGSGEQYF.

The chain uses TRBV5-1 and TRBJ2-1; a possible D gene is TRBD2 (5 bases). This CDR3 contains 12 residues. Deletions cut 0 bases from V and 7 bases from J, with 5 bases between. Germline CDR1 and CDR2: SGHRS and YFSETQ. The CDR3 DNA follows: TGCGCCAGCAGCTTGGAGCGGAATGAGCAGTTCTTC. As protein: CASSLERNEQFF.

The rearrangement links TRBV6-5 to TRBJ2-2; tentatively, D is TRBD2 (6 bases). The CDR3 covers 14 residues. Germline V gene lookup returns CDR1 MNHEY and CDR2 SVGAGI. Trimming removed 1 base at V and 5 bases at J, with 8 bases between. In nucleotides, the CDR3 is TGTGCCAGCAGTTACTTGGAGGGTACCGGGGAGCTGTTTTTT. Its translation: CASSYLEGTGELFF.

The J gene is TRBJ2-7, the V gene TRBV5-6; 7 bases are shared with TRBD1. Germline-derived CDR1 and CDR2 are SGHDT and YYEEEE. The length of the CDR3 is 14 residues. With 3 bases clipped from V and 2 bases from J, the junction kept 5 bases outside the gene matches. The DNA for the CDR3 is TGTGCCAGCAGCTCCCCCGGGACAGCCTACGAGCAGTACTTC. Translating gives CASSSPGTAYEQYF.

This chain connects TRBV2 to TRBJ1-5, with a possible D match to TRBD1 (5 bases). Trimming stripped 6 bases from V and 4 bases from J, with 19 bases between. Germline values: CDR1 SNHLY, CDR2 FYNNEI. The CDR3 loop spans 16 amino acids. This CDR3 reads CASSDYRTRANQPQHF. CDR3 coding DNA: TGTGCCAGCAGCGACTACAGGACTCGAGCAAATCAGCCCCAGCATTTT.

This clone showed up just once. This chain joins TRBV29-1 and TRBJ2-2; TRBD2 matches at 10 bases. The CDR3 length is 13 residues. Germline trimming cut 7 bases from V and 1 base from J; bases unmatched to any gene: 0. Germline assignment: CDR1 SQVTM and CDR2 ANQGSEA. The CDR3 DNA reads as TGCAGCGCTAGCGGGGGGAACACCGGGGAGCTGTTTTTT. It codes for CSASGGNTGELFF.

The rearrangement links TRBV9 to TRBJ2-3; D is uncertain. Germline V gene sequence: CDR1 SGDLS, CDR2 YYNGEE. Trimming removed 0 bases at V and 6 bases at J, with 14 bases between. The CDR3 is 15 amino acids. The CDR3, as DNA: TGTGCCAGCAGCGTAGGCTGGGAAAATACGGATACGCAGTATTTT. Its translation: CASSVGWENTDTQYF.

The chain carries TRBV15 and TRBJ1-5, with D tentatively TRBD1 (5 bases). The CDR3 extends over 15 amino acids. V was shortened by 1 base and J by 2 bases, with 9 bases between the two germline ends. The V gene's germline CDR1 is LNHNV and CDR2 YYDKDF (reference sequence). CDR3 sequence reads: CATSRVLGGNQPQHF. The DNA of the CDR3 is TGTGCCACCAGCAGAGTATTAGGGGGCAATCAGCCCCAGCATTTT. Drawing the rest from reference TRBV15 and TRBJ1-5, the complete variable domain is DAMVIQNPRYQVTQFGKPVTLSCSQTLNHNVMYWYQQKSSQAPKLLFHYYDKDFNNEADTPDNFQSRRPNTSFCFLDIRSPGLGDTAMYLCATSRVLGGNQPQHFGDGTRLSIL.

This chain connects TRBV27 to TRBJ1-6, with 8 positions matching TRBD1. V gave up 3 bases and J gave up 10 bases; unmatched junction bases: 2. The CDR3 length is 13 residues. Germline V gene sequence: CDR1 MNHEY, CDR2 SMNVEV (reference sequence). As DNA, the CDR3 is TGTGCCAGCAGTTTGACAGGGGAATCACCCCTCCACTTT. Encoded protein: CASSLTGESPLHF.

This chain links TRBV11-2 with TRBJ2-2; 9 nucleotides agree with TRBD1. From germline, CDR1 is SGHAT and CDR2 FQNNGV. J lost 4 bases, V lost 0 bases, and 6 bases had no gene match. The CDR3 length is 17 residues. Here the CDR3 reads CASSLDGTGWFTGELFF. The CDR3 nucleotides read TGTGCCAGCAGCTTAGATGGGACAGGGTGGTTCACCGGGGAGCTGTTTTTT.

The chain joins TRBV2 to TRBJ2-5; either TRBD1 or TRBD2 may fit D (5 bases each). Judging by the DNA end, TRBJ2-7 fits better; the J call may be wrong. This CDR3 is 18 amino acids long. Germline assignment: CDR1 SNHLY and CDR2 FYNNEI. The CDR3 DNA is TGTGCCAGCAGTGAAGGGGGGTTCGGCGAGACTCAGGAGTACGAGCAGTACTTC. Translation gives CASSEGGFGETQEYEQYF.

The rearrangement joins TRBV5-5 to TRBJ1-1; D gene uncertain. This CDR3 is 13 amino acids long. Germline assignment: CDR1 SGHKS and CDR2 YYEKEE (reference sequence). The germline V and J ends were trimmed by 1 base and 4 bases, with 8 bases remaining between them. CDR3 coding DNA: TGTGCCAGCAGCTTGTCAGGCGCCACTGAAGCTTTCTTT. Translating it yields CASSLSGATEAFF. Filled out from reference TRBV5-5 and TRBJ1-1, the complete variable domain reads DAGVTQSPTHLIKTRGQQVTLRCSPISGHKSVSWYQQVLGQGPQFIFQYYEKEERGRGNFPDRFSARQFPNYSSELNVNALLLGDSALYLCASSLSGATEAFFGQGTRLTVV.

Remarks on this clone: The sample holds other DNA sequences that translate to the same CDR3. The V call is TRBV7-9, the J call TRBJ1-5; 9 bases map to TRBD1. The trim removed 5 bases at V and 2 bases at J, leaving 4 bases unmatched. Germline values: CDR1 SEHNR, CDR2 FQNEAQ (reference sequence). This CDR3 comprises 15 residues. This CDR3 reads CASSPQGAGNQPQHF. The CDR3 DNA sequence: TGTGCCAGCAGCCCACAGGGGGCCGGCAATCAGCCCCAGCATTTT. Using reference TRBV7-9 and TRBJ1-5 for the parts outside the CDR3, the full variable domain is DTGVSQNPRHKITKRGQNVTFRCDPISEHNRLYWYRQTLGQGPEFLTYFQNEAQLEKSRLLSDRFSAERPKGSFSTLEIQRTEQGDSAMYLCASSPQGAGNQPQHFGDGTRLSIL.

This clone has only one observation. The gene calls are TRBV5-6 and TRBJ2-1; 15 bases match TRBD2. The trim removed 4 bases at V and 2 bases at J, leaving 7 bases unmatched. CDR3 length: 18 amino acids. Germline loops: CDR1 SGHDT, CDR2 YYEEEE. The CDR3 protein is CASSPPGTSGRPYNEQFF. CDR3 DNA sequence: TGTGCCAGCAGCCCACCCGGGACTAGCGGGAGGCCCTACAATGAGCAGTTCTTC. Combining the CDR3 with reference TRBV5-6 and TRBJ2-1 gives the whole variable domain DAGVTQSPTHLIKTRGQQVTLRCSPKSGHDTVSWYQQALGQGPQFIFQYYEEEERQRGNFPDRFSGHQFPNYSSELNVNALLLGDSALYLCASSPPGTSGRPYNEQFFGPGTRLTVL.

This clone showed up just once. The rearrangement links TRBV4-1 to TRBJ2-7; possibly TRBD1 for D (6 bases). This CDR3 is 14 amino acids long. CDR1 and CDR2 from the germline V gene are MGHRA and YSYEKL. The ends were cut back, 4 bases at V and 1 base at J, with 11 bases in the middle. CDR3 in DNA: TGCGCCAGCAGCCGTGAACAGGGATCCTACGAGCAGTACTTC. Its translation is CASSREQGSYEQYF.

This chain uses TRBV5-1 with TRBJ2-5; 7 bases fit TRBD2. Germline assignment: CDR1 SGHRS and CDR2 YFSETQ. V dropped 6 bases and J dropped 3; count of bases not matched to a gene: 5. The CDR3 runs to 13 residues. The CDR3 protein is CASNIRGEETQYF. The DNA of the CDR3 is TGCGCCAGCAACATTCGGGGGGAAGAGACCCAGTACTTC.

This clone was observed once. The chain links TRBV28 to TRBJ1-2; D might be TRBD1 (6 bases). In germline, CDR1 is MDHEN, CDR2 SYDVKM. Deletions cut 3 bases from V and 2 bases from J, with 16 bases between. CDR3 length: 16 residues. The CDR3 region has the DNA TGTGCCAGCAGTTTTACGGTTTCGGGACACAACTATGGCTACACCTTC. It is translated as CASSFTVSGHNYGYTF.